These T cell receptor beta chains were read from a single sample in a study of human T cells and chemical hapten exposure. TCRdb reanalysed the RACE reads using MiXCR and keeps one entry per CDR3 protein. The table includes roughly 180,000 distinct CDR3 sequences, 20% to 25% detected once. Sample: whole blood, taken in connection with sensitization to the hapten diphenylcyclopropenone (DPC). The source is a woman aged 45-60 years with alopecia areata. Some clones in this sample may be carry-over from other donors' samples. Both conserved end residues are part of each CDR3. The order of the fields is V gene, clone size, J gene, D gene, CDR3 protein, CDR3 DNA. D genes are given only for firm matches. The listing skips clone size in some rows; elsewhere it reads once, few, many or a size class.

v_call: TRBV6-1
clone_size: few
j_call: TRBJ1-6
d_call: -
cdr3_aa: CASRTVRDSPLHF
cdr3_nt: TGTGCCAGCAGGACGGTCAGGGATTCACCCCTCCACTTT

v_call: TRBV27
clone_size: -
j_call: TRBJ2-3
d_call: -
cdr3_aa: CASSFSPPDTQYF
cdr3_nt: TGTGCCAGCAGTTTTTCCCCGCCGGATACGCAGTATTTT

v_call: TRBV11-2
clone_size: -
j_call: TRBJ1-2
d_call: TRBD1
cdr3_aa: CASSLDRAKGYTF
cdr3_nt: TGTGCCAGCAGCTTGGACAGGGCAAAAGGCTACACCTTC

v_call: TRBV10-3
clone_size: -
j_call: TRBJ2-7
d_call: -
cdr3_aa: CAISDRGTSSYEQYF
cdr3_nt: TGTGCCATCAGTGATAGGGGTACTAGCTCCTACGAGCAGTACTTC

v_call: TRBV1
clone_size: -
j_call: TRBJ2-7
d_call: -
cdr3_aa: CTSSQDVAGQTYEQYF
cdr3_nt: TGCACCAGCAGCCAAGATGTAGCGGGACAAACCTACGAGCAGTACTTC

v_call: TRBV29-1
clone_size: -
j_call: TRBJ2-3
d_call: -
cdr3_aa: CSGRTTSTDTQYF
cdr3_nt: TGCAGCGGGAGGACTACCTCCACAGATACGCAGTATTTT

v_call: TRBV5-1
clone_size: -
j_call: TRBJ2-5
d_call: -
cdr3_aa: CASSLASGTQETQYF
cdr3_nt: TGCGCCAGCAGCTTGGCCTCGGGAACACAAGAGACCCAGTACTTC

v_call: TRBV9
clone_size: -
j_call: TRBJ1-5
d_call: -
cdr3_aa: CASSPGVNNQPQHF
cdr3_nt: TGTGCCAGCAGCCCGGGGGTCAACAATCAGCCCCAGCATTTT

v_call: TRBV3-1
clone_size: -
j_call: TRBJ1-4
d_call: TRBD1
cdr3_aa: CASSQETGVYEKLFF
cdr3_nt: TGTGCCAGCAGCCAGGAGACAGGGGTGTATGAAAAACTGTTTTTT

v_call: TRBV3-1
clone_size: once
j_call: TRBJ2-3
d_call: TRBD2
cdr3_aa: CASSQIGGRAIDTQYF
cdr3_nt: TGTGCCAGCAGCCAAATAGGAGGGAGGGCGATAGATACGCAGTATTTT

v_call: TRBV7-9
clone_size: -
j_call: TRBJ2-2
d_call: -
cdr3_aa: CASSPKRELFF
cdr3_nt: TGTGCCAGCAGTCCCAAGCGGGAGCTGTTTTTT